This T cell receptor beta chain was profiled in a study of T cell responses to AZD1222 COVID-19 vaccine. V was shortened by 5 bases and J by 4 bases, with 8 bases between the two germline ends. There are 12 residues in the CDR3. Concerning this clone: Its matching antigen is unknown.

Regarding the study as a whole: Spike was spanned by vaccine-associated CD4 TCRs, with dominance at 160-218 and 743-854.

Assay used: immunoSEQ multiplex PCR; TCRdb lists only in-frame clones, some missing. Among some 120,000 clones listed, around 90% were seen once. The rearrangement links TRBV12-3 or TRBV12-4 to TRBJ1-2, with D hard to call. The receptor comes from an adult in good health. Sequencing used peripheral blood, obtained on day 0 of AZD1222 vaccination. CDR3 DNA sequence: TGTGCCAGCAGTCCAAGGGCCTATGGCTACACCTTC. Its protein product is CASSPRAYGYTF.